Listed below are T cell receptor beta chains from one sample, sequenced in a study of human T cells and chemical hapten exposure. In TCRdb, the RACE reads were re-called with MiXCR into one record per CDR3 protein. The table records some 51,000 distinct CDR3 sequences, over 8% of them present only once. This specimen consisted of whole blood, obtained in connection with sensitization to the hapten diphenylcyclopropenone (DPC). The receptors stem from a woman aged 40 to 50 with alopecia areata. Some clones in this sample may be carry-over from other donors' samples. The CDR3 runs from the conserved cysteine through the conserved F or W. Fields, in order: CDR3 length, J gene, V gene, CDR3 protein.

17 | TRBJ2-6 | TRBV7-9 | CASSLAPPPSGANVLTF
14 | TRBJ2-5 | TRBV6-2/TRBV6-3 | CASSYSTGPRSQYF
16 | TRBJ2-6 | TRBV11-1 | CASSSRGFTGANVLTF
14 | TRBJ1-2 | TRBV18 | CASSPQRGGDGYTF
12 | TRBJ1-4 | TRBV30 | CAWKKGEEKLFF
13 | TRBJ2-1 | TRBV20-1 | CSATGALYNEQFF
16 | TRBJ1-2 | TRBV7-8 | CASSLVGLRVNYGYTF
14 | TRBJ2-5 | TRBV4-1 | CASSQEGLGETQYF
15 | TRBJ1-5 | TRBV30 | CAWSDRDGVNQPQHF
14 | TRBJ2-7 | TRBV29-1 | CSVPRGVPPYEQYF
14 | TRBJ1-5 | TRBV21-1 | CASSGRGENQPQHF
16 | TRBJ1-1 | TRBV12-3/TRBV12-4 | CASSSDRGPMDTEAFF
14 | TRBJ2-7 | TRBV7-6 | CASSPITGGHEQYF
13 | TRBJ2-7 | TRBV29-1 | CSGKGGPLDEQYF
15 | TRBJ1-4 | TRBV27 | CASSLIGLGDEKLFF
13 | TRBJ1-3 | TRBV12-3/TRBV12-4 | CATRQGSGNTIYF